The sequence of this TCR beta chain was determined in a study of CD8 T cells in Susac syndrome. V was clipped by 2 bases and J by 4 bases, with 3 bases between them. The CDR3 spans 11 residues. Germline loops: CDR1 LGHDT, CDR2 YNNKEL (reference sequence). Sequencing targeted TCR beta in T cells from blood (CD8+ and CD4+). Healthy donors formed controls matched for age and sex. TEMRA cells were enriched by FACS, while CD8+ and CD4+ T cells were obtained through a negative isolation that was performed magnetically. The RNA input was about 0.5 to 1 ug, and it was reverse transcribed with random hexamers. An immunoSEQ multiplex PCR generated amplified TCR beta CDR3 products spanning 54 Vbeta and 13 Jbeta. TCRdb independently ran MiXCR on the immunoSEQ multiplex PCR reads; one entry per CDR3 protein. The table records approximately 170,000 distinct CDR3 sequences, roughly 94% of them present only once.

This clonotype originated in a human donor in good health. The sequenced sample was CD4+ T cells from PBMCs. The chain recombines TRBV3-1 with TRBJ2-7; D is unclear. CDR3 residues: CASSQNYEQYF. CDR3 bases: TGTGCCAGCAGCCAAAATTACGAGCAGTACTTC.